The clone carrying this T cell receptor beta chain was picked up many times. Its antigen is not known. TCRdb called the 5' RACE reads again in MiXCR, with one record for every CDR3 protein. The sample has around 570,000 distinct CDR3 sequences, roughly 9.9% seen once. This entry belongs to a study of identical twins. Points from the study as a whole: One should note that invariant MAIT and iNKT cells could partly confound zero-insertion analyses. Modelling underestimated the level of out-of-frame TCR alpha sharing observed in monozygotic twins.

Everyone who donated was a healthy Caucasian. The same data also contributed to another study, on yellow fever vaccine responses in identical twins.

This TCR was sampled from a woman aged 18 to 35 in good health. The sample taken for sequencing was PBMCs.

The CDR3 protein is CASSFPTGSQETQYF. Here the CDR3 DNA reads TGTGCCAGCAGCTTCCCTACAGGGTCCCAAGAGACCCAGTACTTC. V usage is TRBV7-2 and J usage is TRBJ2-5; a possible D gene is TRBD1 (6 bases). Trimming shortened V by 3 bases and J by 1 base, and 12 bases separated the two germline ends. The CDR3 has 15 amino acids. Germline assignment: CDR1 SGHTA and CDR2 FQGNSA.